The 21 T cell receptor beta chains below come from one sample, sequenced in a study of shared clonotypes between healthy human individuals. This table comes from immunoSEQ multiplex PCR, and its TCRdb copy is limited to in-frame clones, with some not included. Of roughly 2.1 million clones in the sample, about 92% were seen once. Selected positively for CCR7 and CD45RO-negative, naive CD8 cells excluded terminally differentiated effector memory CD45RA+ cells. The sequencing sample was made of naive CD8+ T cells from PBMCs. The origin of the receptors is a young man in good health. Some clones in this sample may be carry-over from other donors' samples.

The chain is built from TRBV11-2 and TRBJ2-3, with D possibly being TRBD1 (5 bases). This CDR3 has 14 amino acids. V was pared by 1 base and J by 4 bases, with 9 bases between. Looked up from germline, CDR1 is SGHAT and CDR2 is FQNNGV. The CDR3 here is CASSLVRVSDTQYF. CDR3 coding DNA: TGTGCCAGCAGCTTAGTCAGGGTTTCAGATACGCAGTATTTT.

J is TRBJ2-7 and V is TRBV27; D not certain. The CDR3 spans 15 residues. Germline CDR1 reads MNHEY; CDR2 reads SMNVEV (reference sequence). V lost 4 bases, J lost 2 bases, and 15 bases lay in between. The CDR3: CASSSYSTVTYEQYF. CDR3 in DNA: TGTGCCAGCAGTTCCTACTCGACGGTGACCTACGAGCAGTACTTC.

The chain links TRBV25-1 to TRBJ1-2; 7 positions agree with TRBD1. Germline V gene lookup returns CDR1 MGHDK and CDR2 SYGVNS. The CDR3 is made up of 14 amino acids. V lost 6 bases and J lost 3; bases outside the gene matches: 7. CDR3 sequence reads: CASSPTGTDYGYTF. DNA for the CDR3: TGTGCCAGCAGCCCAACCGGGACAGACTATGGCTACACCTTC.

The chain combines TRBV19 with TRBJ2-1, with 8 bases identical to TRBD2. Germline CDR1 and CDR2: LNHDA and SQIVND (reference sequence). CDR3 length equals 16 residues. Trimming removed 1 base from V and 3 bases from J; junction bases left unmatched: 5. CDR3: CASSIVVAGFYNEQFF. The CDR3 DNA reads TGTGCCAGTAGTATAGTGGTAGCGGGATTCTACAATGAGCAGTTCTTC.

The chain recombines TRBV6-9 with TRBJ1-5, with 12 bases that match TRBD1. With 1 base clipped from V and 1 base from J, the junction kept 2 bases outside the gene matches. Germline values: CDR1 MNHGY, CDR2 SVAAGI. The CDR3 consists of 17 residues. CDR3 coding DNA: TGTGCCAGCAGTTATTTGGGACAGGGGGCGAGCAATCAGCCCCAGCATTTT. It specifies CASSYLGQGASNQPQHF.

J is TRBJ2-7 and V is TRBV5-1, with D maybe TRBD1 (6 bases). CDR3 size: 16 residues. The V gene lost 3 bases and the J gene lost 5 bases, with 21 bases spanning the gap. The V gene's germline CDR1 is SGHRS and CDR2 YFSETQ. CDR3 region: CASSWTAAQAPHEQYF. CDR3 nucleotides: TGCGCCAGCAGCTGGACAGCGGCTCAGGCCCCTCACGAGCAGTACTTC.

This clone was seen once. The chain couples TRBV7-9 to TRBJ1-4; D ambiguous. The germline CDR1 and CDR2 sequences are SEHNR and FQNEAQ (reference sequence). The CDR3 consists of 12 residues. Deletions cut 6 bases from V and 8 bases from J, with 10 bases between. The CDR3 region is CASRSLGEKLFF. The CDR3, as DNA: TGTGCCAGCAGATCATTGGGGGAAAAACTGTTTTTT.

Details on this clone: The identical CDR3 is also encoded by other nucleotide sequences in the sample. In DNA form, the CDR3 reads TGTGCCAGCAGTTTTGAGGGATACAATGAGCAGTTCTTC. It specifies CASSFEGYNEQFF. The gene calls are TRBV27 and TRBJ2-1; D perhaps matches TRBD2 (5 bases). Between the trimmed V and J ends, which lost 3 bases and 4 bases, there was a span of 7 bases. From germline, CDR1 is MNHEY and CDR2 SMNVEV (reference sequence). CDR3 length equals 13 residues.

The CDR3 reads CASSLARTGMNTIYF. CDR3 DNA sequence: TGTGCCAGCAGCTTAGCCCGGACAGGGATGAACACCATATATTTT. This chain joins TRBV11-2 and TRBJ1-3; TRBD1 matches at 8 bases. J was trimmed by 7 bases and V by 1 base; bases with no gene match: 6. Germline V gives CDR1 SGHAT, CDR2 FQNNGV. This CDR3 has 15 amino acids.

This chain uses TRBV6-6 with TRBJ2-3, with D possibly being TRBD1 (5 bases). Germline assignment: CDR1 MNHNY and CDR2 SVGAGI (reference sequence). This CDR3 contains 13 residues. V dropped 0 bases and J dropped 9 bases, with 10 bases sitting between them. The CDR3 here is CASSYSQGATQYF. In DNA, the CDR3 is TGTGCCAGCAGTTACTCCCAGGGTGCGACGCAGTATTTT.

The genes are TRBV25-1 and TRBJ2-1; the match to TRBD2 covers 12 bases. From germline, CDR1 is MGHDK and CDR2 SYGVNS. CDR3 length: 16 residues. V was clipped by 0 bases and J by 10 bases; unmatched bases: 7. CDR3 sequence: CASSEYVPSGRAEQFF. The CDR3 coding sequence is TGTGCCAGCAGTGAATATGTACCTAGCGGGAGGGCCGAGCAGTTCTTC.

As DNA, the CDR3 is TGCAGCGTTCTCACTGACACTGCAGGCTATGGCTACACCTTC. The encoded protein is CSVLTDTAGYGYTF. The chain carries TRBV29-1 and TRBJ1-2; D uncertain. V lost 5 bases and J 4 bases, leaving 17 bases between the germline ends. The CDR3 consists of 14 residues. Germline V gene sequence: CDR1 SQVTM, CDR2 ANQGSEA.

CDR3 DNA: TGTGCCTGGAGTGGGGGTAGAGTAGGCGAGCAGTACTTC. Protein product: CAWSGGRVGEQYF. The gene calls are TRBV30 and TRBJ2-7; no clear D gene. The germline gives CDR1 GTSNPN, CDR2 SVGIG (reference sequence). V was shortened by 1 base and J by 6 bases, with 13 bases between the two germline ends. There are 13 residues in the CDR3.

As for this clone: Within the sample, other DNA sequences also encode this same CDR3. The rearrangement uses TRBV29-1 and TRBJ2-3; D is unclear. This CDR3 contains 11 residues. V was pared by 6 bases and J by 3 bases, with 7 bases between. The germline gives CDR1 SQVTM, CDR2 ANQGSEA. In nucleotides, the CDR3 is TGCAGCGTAGTCTTGACAGATACGCAGTATTTT. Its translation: CSVVLTDTQYF.

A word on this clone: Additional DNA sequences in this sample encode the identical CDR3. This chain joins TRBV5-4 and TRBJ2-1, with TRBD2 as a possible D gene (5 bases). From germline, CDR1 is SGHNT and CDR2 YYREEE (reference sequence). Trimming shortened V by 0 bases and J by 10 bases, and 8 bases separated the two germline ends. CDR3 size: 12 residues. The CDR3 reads CASSLERREQFF. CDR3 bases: TGTGCCAGCAGCTTGGAGCGGCGGGAGCAGTTCTTC. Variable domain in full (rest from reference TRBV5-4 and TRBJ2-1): ETGVTQSPTHLIKTRGQQVTLRCSSQSGHNTVSWYQQALGQGPQFIFQYYREEENGRGNFPPRFSGLQFPNYSSELNVNALELDDSALYLCASSLERREQFFGPGTRLTVL.

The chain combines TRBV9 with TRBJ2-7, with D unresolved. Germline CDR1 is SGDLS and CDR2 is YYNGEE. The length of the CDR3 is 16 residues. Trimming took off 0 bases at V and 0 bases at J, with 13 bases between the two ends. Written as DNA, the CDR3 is TGTGCCAGCAGCGTAGGCGACTCCAGGAGCTCCTACGAGCAGTACTTC. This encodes CASSVGDSRSSYEQYF.

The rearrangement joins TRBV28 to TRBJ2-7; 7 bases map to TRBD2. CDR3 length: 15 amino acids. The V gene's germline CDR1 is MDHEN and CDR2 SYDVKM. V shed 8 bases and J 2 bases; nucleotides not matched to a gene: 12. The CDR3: CASGPAGVPPYEQYF. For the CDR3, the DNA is TGTGCCAGCGGCCCCGCGGGGGTTCCCCCCTACGAGCAGTACTTC.

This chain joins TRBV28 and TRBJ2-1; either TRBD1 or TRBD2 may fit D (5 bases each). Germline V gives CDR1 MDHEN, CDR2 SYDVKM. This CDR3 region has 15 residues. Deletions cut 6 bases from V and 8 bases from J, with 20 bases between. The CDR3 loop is CASRAPGRTTDEQFF. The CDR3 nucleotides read TGTGCCAGCAGAGCACCGGGACGGACCACGGATGAGCAGTTCTTC.

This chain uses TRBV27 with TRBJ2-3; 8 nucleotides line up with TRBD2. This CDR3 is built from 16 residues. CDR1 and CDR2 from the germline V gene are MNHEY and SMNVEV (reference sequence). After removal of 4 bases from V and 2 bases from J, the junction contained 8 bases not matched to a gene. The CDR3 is CASSSSAGEITDTQYF. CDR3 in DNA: TGTGCCAGCAGTTCATCAGCGGGAGAGATCACAGATACGCAGTATTTT.

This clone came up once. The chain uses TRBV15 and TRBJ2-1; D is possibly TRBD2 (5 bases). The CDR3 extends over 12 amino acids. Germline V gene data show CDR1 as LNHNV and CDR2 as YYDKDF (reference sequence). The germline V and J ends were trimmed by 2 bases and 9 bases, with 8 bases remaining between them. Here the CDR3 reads CATSRTTSEQFF. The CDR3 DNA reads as TGTGCCACCAGCAGAACTACTAGTGAGCAGTTCTTC.

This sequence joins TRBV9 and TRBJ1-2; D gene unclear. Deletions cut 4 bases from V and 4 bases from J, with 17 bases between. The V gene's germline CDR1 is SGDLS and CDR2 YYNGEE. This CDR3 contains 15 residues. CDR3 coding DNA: TGTGCCAGCAGCTTACCCTCCCCAGACCCCTATGGCTACACCTTC. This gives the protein CASSLPSPDPYGYTF.